This T cell receptor beta chain emerged from a study of T-cell reconstitution after alpha-beta-depleted transplantation in children. Points from the study as a whole: Most T-cell counts and diversity one year after the transplant came from T cells that were newly produced. There were reportedly several hundred expanded graft clones from which alpha-beta T cells came about two months after transplant.

TCRbeta library construction was performed incorporating unique molecular identifiers. TCRdb called the PCR reads again in MiXCR, with one record for every CDR3 protein. The sample gives roughly 17,000 distinct CDR3 sequences, about an eighth of which show up once; 70% to 80% is in the top ten. The CDR3 loop spans 13 amino acids. Deletions cut 5 bases from V and 7 bases from J, with 14 bases between. CDR1 and CDR2 (germline): SEHNR, FQNEAQ (reference sequence). This clonotype was picked up many times. Its antigen is currently unknown. J is TRBJ1-1 and V is TRBV7-9; D is possibly TRBD1 (5 bases). The starting material was PBMCs, mostly from graft donor cells, obtained 180 days after TCRalphabeta/CD19-depleted stem cell transplant. The source of this sequence is a boy younger than two who had a stem cell transplant for Wiskott-Aldrich syndrome, so the T cells may come from the graft donor. This chain's CDR3 is CASSPSTENEAFF. As DNA, the CDR3 is TGTGCCAGCAGCCCCTCGACAGAAAATGAAGCTTTCTTT.